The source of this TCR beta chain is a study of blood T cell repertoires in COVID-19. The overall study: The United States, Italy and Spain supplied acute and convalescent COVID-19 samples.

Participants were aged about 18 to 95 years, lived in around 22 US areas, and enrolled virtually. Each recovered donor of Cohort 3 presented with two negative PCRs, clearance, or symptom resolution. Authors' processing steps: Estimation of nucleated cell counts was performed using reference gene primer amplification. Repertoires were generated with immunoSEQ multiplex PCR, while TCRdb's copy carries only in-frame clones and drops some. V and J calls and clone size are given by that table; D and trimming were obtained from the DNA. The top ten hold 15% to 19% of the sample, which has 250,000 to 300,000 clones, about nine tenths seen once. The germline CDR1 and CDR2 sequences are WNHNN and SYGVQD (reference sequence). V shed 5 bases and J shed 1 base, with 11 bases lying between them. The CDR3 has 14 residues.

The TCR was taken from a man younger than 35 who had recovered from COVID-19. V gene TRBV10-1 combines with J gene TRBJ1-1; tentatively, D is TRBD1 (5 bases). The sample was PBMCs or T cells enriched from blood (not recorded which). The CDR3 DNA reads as TGCGCCAGCAGTAAGGACACTCCGAACACTGAAGCTTTCTTT. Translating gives CASSKDTPNTEAFF.